The entry below describes one T cell receptor (beta chain). The sample is drawn from a study of CD8 T cells in Susac syndrome. The CDR3 is 14 residues long. The germline V gene encodes CDR1 MGHRA and CDR2 YSYEKL. V was cut by 1 base and J by 4 bases, with 7 bases left in between. RNA, at about 0.45 to 1 ug, was reverse transcribed with random hexamers. MiXCR, run by TCRdb on the immunoSEQ multiplex PCR reads, gives a single entry per CDR3 protein. The sample consists of about 400,000 distinct CDR3 sequences, approximately 85% of them appearing once. CD8+ and CD4+ blood T cells underwent TCR beta sequencing.

The sequence came from a human donor with multiple sclerosis. Sequences were obtained from CD8+ T cells from PBMCs. The chain uses TRBV4-1 and TRBJ2-2; D may be TRBD2 (6 bases). This CDR3 is CASSQAGVTGELFF. CDR3 bases: TGCGCCAGCAGCCAAGCGGGGGTCACCGGGGAGCTGTTTTTT.